This T cell receptor beta chain was retrieved from a study of shared clonotypes between healthy human individuals. On the study more broadly: Three CD4 naive, three CD4 memory, two CD8 naive and one CD8 memory plate were used per donor.

Germline V CDR1 and CDR2: GTSNPN, SVGIG (reference sequence). Deletions cut 2 bases from V and 6 bases from J, with 10 bases between. This CDR3 comprises 12 residues. General study findings and limits: Blood was the only sampled material, and tissue repertoires likely differ.

Concerning this clone itself: The target antigen is unknown.

Sorted-subset replicate PCRs used 200 ng DNA, 25,000 to 30,000 T cell genomes. How the authors handled the data: ImmunoSEQ output lacked quality scores and full-length reads, limiting matched filtering. This table comes from immunoSEQ multiplex PCR, and its TCRdb copy is limited to in-frame clones, with some not included. V and J calls and clone size follow that table, whereas D and trimming were derived from the DNA. The data hold hundreds of thousands of clones, with almost 97% observed a single time. The clonotype originates from a woman younger than 45 in good health. The sequenced sample consisted of naive CD4+ T cells sorted from blood. Subset meaning: CD45RA+ positively selected. The rearrangement links TRBV30 to TRBJ1-2; D perhaps matches TRBD1 (5 bases). The CDR3 nucleotides are TGTGCCTGGAGTTCCAGGGCGAATGGCTACACCTTC. Encoded protein: CAWSSRANGYTF.